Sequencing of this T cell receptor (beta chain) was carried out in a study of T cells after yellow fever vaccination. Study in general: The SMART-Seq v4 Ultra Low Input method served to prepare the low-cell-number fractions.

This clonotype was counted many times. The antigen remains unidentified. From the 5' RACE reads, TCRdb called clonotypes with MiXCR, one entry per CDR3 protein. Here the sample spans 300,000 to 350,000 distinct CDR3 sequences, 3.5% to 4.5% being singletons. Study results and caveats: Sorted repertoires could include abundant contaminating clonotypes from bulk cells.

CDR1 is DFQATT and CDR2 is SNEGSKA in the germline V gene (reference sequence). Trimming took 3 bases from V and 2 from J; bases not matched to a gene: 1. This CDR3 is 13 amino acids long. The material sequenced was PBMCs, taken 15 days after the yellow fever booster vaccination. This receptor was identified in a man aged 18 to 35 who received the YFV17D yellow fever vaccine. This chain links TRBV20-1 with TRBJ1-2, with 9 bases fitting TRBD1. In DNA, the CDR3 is TGCAGTGCTAGGGACAGGGGAAACTATGGCTACACCTTC. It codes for CSARDRGNYGYTF.